This T cell receptor beta chain was documented in a study of blood T cells in healthy people across ages. Study details: Using template switching, researchers captured about one barcoded beta molecule for each two T cells.

Isolation yielded PBMCs, at least 6.5 million per sample, in every case. This clonotype has ten or more counts. Its matching antigen is unknown. CDR3 size: 14 residues. V lost 2 bases to trimming and J lost 3 bases, with 9 bases between them. Germline V lookup: CDR1 SGHTA, CDR2 FQGTGA. Findings and limits, study-wide: Long-lived donors exceeded aged donors in naive CD4+ cells and diversity.

The authors ran a second PCR of about 7 to 11 cycles using a sample-barcoded 5' primer and a J-beta primer mix. TCRdb redid the calling of the 5' RACE reads with MiXCR, one entry per CDR3 protein. Of 780,000 or so distinct CDR3 sequences in the sample, 25% were seen once. These data are also associated with another study on T cells of mothers and their children. According to that study: A few healthy Caucasian mothers and their six children donated.

The sample taken for sequencing was blood. The clonotype originates from a boy under 18 in good health. The rearrangement joins TRBV7-3 to TRBJ2-3; D is unresolved. The CDR3 DNA is TGTGCCAGCAGCTTAGCCAGGTGGACAGATACGCAGTATTTT. This sequence encodes CASSLARWTDTQYF.